This T cell receptor beta chain was obtained from a study of CD8+CD57+ T cells in acquired aplastic anemia. Across the study: 3 to 4 ug was the average amount of DNA from sorted CD4+ and CD8+ cells.

Patients chosen for sequencing had CD8+CD57+ cells that had expanded, as shown by flow cytometry. Genomic DNA acted as the template from which TCR beta VDJ combination and CDR3 sequence profiling were carried out. TCRdb reanalysed the reads using MiXCR and keeps one entry per CDR3 protein. The sample shows 100,000 to 150,000 distinct CDR3 sequences, under 65% of them seen only once. Study outcomes and limitations: Overlap between patients and controls comprised twenty-nine CD8+ CDR3 sequences. Patients did not significantly differ from controls in CD8+ Simpson's diversity.

This clonotype appeared many times. The antigen remains unidentified. The V gene lost 8 bases and the J gene lost 3 bases, with 8 bases spanning the gap. Germline-derived CDR1 and CDR2 are SGHAT and FQNNGV. The CDR3 totals 13 residues. Material for sequencing was sorted CD4+, CD8+, or CD8+CD57+ T cells (not recorded which) from PBMCs. This TCR was sampled from a human donor with aplastic anemia. The J gene is TRBJ2-6, the V gene TRBV11-2; D is unresolved. The CDR3 here is CASGFLGANVLTF. In DNA, the CDR3 is TGTGCCAGCGGTTTTCTTGGGGCCAACGTCCTGACTTTC.